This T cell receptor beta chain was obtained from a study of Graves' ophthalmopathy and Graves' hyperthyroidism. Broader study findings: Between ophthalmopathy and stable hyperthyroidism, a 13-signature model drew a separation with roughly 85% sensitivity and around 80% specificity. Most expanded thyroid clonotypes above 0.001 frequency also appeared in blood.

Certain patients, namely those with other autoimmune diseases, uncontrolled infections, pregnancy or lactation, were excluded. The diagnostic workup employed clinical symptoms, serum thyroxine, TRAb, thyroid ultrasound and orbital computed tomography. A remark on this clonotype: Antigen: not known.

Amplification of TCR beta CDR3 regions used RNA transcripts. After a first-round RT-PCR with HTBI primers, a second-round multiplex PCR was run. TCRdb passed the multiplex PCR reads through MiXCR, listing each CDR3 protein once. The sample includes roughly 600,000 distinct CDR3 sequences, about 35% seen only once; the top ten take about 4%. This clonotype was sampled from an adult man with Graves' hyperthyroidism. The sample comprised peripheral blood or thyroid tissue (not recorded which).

The CDR3 protein is CASKRSGSSYEQYF. CDR3 sequence (DNA): TGTGCCAGCAAGCGAAGCGGAAGCTCCTACGAGCAGTACTTC. This chain links TRBV12-3 or TRBV12-4 with TRBJ2-7; TRBD2 is a possible D gene (5 bases). Deletions cut 7 bases from V and 0 bases from J, with 13 bases between. The CDR3 consists of 14 residues.